Given below is one TCR beta chain in context. Its antigen remains unknown. Germline assignment: CDR1 MNHNS and CDR2 SASEGT. J was trimmed by 2 bases and V by 6 bases; bases with no gene match: 10. The CDR3 has 15 amino acids. This sample is part of a study of T-cell memory formation after mild COVID-19. Study-level background: Across donors, TCR clusters were largely donor specific.

Study observations and caveats: There was a balanced CD4/CD8 profile in clones contracting day 15 to 85, and later expanders leaned CD4+. CM and EM subsets held most contracting CD4+ clones; EMRA held CD8+ ones.

5'RACE primed from the constant segment yielded TCR alpha and TCR beta cDNA libraries bearing sample barcodes and UMIs. A single record per CDR3 protein comes from TCRdb applying MiXCR to the 5' RACE reads. The sample lists fewer than 250,000 distinct CDR3 sequences; about 16% were seen once. V and J are TRBV6-1 and TRBJ2-7, with TRBD1 identical over 7 bases. The sequenced sample was PBMCs or a T cell subset sorted from them (not recorded which). The TCR originated in an adult woman who had mild COVID-19 (a few samples of this study predate the infection). Cell type and time point are not known. The DNA for the CDR3 is TGTGCCAGCAGCCCCCCCGGGACAGCTACCTACGAGCAGTACTTC. It encodes CASSPPGTATYEQYF.